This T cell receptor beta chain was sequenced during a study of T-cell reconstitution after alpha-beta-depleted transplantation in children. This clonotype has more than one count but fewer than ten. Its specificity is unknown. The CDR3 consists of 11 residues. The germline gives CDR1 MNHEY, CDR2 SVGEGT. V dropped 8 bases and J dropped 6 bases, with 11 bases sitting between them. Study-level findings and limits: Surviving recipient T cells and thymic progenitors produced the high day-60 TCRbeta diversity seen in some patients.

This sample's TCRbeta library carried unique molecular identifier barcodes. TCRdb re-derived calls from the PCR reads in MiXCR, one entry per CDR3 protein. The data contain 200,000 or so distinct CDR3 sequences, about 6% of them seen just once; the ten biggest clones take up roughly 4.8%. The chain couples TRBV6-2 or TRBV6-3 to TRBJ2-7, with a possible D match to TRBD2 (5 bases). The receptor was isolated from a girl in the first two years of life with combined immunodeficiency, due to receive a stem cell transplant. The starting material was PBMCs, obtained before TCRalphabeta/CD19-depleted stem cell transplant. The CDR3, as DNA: TGTGCCAGCGGAGGACCCCTCGAGCAGTACTTC. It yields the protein CASGGPLEQYF.